Given below is one T cell receptor beta chain in context. Its matching antigen is unknown. This sample was taken from a study of T-cell memory formation after mild COVID-19. Study-level findings and limits: Among clones peaking at day 37 in the second wave, SARS-CoV-2 specificity remained unconfirmed.

Via MiXCR, TCRdb re-called the 5' RACE reads, giving one row per CDR3 protein. Of roughly 250,000 distinct CDR3 sequences listed, about a sixth are singletons. CDR3 length: 14 amino acids. CDR1 is MNHNY and CDR2 is SVGAGI in the germline V gene (reference sequence). V gave up 7 bases and J gave up 0 bases, with 10 bases separating them. The genes are TRBV6-6 and TRBJ1-5; the D is unclear. This sequence was found in a man aged 18 to 29 who had mild COVID-19 (a few samples of this study predate the infection). Cell type and time point are not known. Sequenced input: PBMCs or a T cell subset sorted from them (not recorded which). The DNA of the CDR3 is TGTGCCAGCAACTCTGGGAATAGCAATCAGCCCCAGCATTTT. Amino acids: CASNSGNSNQPQHF.